This T cell receptor beta chain was captured by sequencing in a study of CD8 T cells in ankylosing spondylitis. The study's findings and limits: Clones linked to disease were reported to show significant enrichment in matched ankylosing spondylitis synovial fluid.

The V end lost 0 bases, the J end lost 5 bases, and 7 bases lay between the germline ends. The CDR3 sequence is 13 residues long. Germline V gene lookup returns CDR1 MGHRA and CDR2 YSYEKL. TCR beta libraries were made by quantitative 5'-RACE with molecular barcodes. TCRdb ran MiXCR on the 5' RACE reads and lists one entry per CDR3 protein. The sample lists around 250,000 distinct CDR3 sequences, 15% to 20% occurring once. This clonotype was seen only a few times. Its antigen is unidentified. The chain carries TRBV4-1 and TRBJ2-5; D ambiguous. The sequence was obtained from a male donor with ankylosing spondylitis or in good health (not recorded which). Sequences were obtained from blood, either unsorted or a sorted T cell fraction (not recorded which). The CDR3 is CASSQEMLETQYF. In nucleotides, the CDR3 is TGCGCCAGCAGCCAAGAGATGCTGGAGACCCAGTACTTC.